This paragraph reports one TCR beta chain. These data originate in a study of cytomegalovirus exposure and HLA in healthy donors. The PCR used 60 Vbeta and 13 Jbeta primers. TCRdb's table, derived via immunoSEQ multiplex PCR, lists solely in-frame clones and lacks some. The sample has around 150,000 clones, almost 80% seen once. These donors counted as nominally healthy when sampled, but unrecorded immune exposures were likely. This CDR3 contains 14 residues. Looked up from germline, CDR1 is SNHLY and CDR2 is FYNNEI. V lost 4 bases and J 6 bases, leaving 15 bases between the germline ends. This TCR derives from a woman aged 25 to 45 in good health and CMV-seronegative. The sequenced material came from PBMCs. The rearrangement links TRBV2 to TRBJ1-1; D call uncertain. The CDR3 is CASSAKPRSSEAFF. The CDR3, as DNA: TGTGCCAGCAGTGCCAAACCTAGGAGTTCTGAAGCTTTCTTT.